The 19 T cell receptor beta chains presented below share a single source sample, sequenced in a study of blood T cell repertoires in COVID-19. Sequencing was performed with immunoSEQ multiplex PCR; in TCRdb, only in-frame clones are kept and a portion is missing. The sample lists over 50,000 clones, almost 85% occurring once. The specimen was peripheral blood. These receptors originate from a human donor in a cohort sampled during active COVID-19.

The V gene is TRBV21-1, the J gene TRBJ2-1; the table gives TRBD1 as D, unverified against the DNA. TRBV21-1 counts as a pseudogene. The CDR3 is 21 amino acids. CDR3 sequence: CASSKRKKRTGAITYYNEQFF. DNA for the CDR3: TGTGCCAGCAGCAAAAGAAAGAAGAGGACAGGGGCGATTACTTACTACAATGAGCAGTTCTTC.

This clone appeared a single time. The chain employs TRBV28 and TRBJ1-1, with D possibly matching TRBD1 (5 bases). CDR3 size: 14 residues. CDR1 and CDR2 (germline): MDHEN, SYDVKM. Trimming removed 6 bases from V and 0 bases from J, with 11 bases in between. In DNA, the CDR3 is TGTGCCAGCAGGCGGGACGGATTGAACACTGAAGCTTTCTTT. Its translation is CASRRDGLNTEAFF.

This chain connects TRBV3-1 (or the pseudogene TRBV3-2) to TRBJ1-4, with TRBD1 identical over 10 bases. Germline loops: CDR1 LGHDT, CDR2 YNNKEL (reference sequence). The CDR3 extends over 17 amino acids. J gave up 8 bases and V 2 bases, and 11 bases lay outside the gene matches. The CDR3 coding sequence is TGTGCCAGCAGCCAAACGTCTATGGGACAGGGGAGGGAAAAACTGTTTTTT. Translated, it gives CASSQTSMGQGREKLFF.

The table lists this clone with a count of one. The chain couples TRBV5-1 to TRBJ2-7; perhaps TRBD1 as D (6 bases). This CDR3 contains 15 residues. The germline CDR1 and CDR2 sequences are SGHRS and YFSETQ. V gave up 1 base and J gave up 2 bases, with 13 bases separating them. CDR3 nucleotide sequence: TGCGCCAGCAGCTTGTCGGCAGGGGCCCCCTACGAGCAGTACTTC. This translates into CASSLSAGAPYEQYF.

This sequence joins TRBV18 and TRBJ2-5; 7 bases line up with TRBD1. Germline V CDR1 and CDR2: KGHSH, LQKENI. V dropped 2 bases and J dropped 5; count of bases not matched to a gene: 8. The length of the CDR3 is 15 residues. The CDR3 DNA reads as TGTGCCAGCTCACCAGAGGGACAGACGTTGGAGACCCAGTACTTC. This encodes CASSPEGQTLETQYF.

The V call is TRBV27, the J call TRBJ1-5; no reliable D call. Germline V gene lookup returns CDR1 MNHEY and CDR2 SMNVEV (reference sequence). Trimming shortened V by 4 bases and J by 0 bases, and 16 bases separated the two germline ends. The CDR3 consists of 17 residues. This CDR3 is CASSSSPPIYSNQPQHF. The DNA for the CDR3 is TGTGCCAGCAGTTCCTCCCCACCTATTTATAGCAATCAGCCCCAGCATTTT.

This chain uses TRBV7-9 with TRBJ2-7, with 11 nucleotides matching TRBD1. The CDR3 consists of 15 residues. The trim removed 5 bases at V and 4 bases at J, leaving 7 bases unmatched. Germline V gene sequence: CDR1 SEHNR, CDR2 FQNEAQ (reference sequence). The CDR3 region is CASSPNRDRGYEQYF. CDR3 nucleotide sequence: TGTGCCAGCAGCCCAAACCGGGACAGGGGGTACGAGCAGTACTTC.

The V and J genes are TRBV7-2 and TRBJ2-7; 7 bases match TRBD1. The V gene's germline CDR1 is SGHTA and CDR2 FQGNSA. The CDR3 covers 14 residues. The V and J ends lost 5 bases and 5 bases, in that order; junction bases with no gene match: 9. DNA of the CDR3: TGTGCCAGCAGCCCCCTGTCAGGGGGAAACGAGCAGTACTTC. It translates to CASSPLSGGNEQYF.

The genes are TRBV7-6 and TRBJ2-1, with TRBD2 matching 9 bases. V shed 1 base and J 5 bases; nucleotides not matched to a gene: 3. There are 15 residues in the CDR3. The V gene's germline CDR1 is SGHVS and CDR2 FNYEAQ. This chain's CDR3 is CASSLGGGDHNEQFF. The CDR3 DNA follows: TGTGCCAGCAGCTTAGGCGGGGGGGACCACAATGAGCAGTTCTTC.

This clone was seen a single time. CDR3: CASSSDQGAFF. The CDR3 DNA reads as TGCGCCAGCAGTTCCGACCAGGGAGCTTTCTTT. The chain recombines TRBV5-1 with TRBJ1-1; TRBD1 is a possible D gene (5 bases). This CDR3 region has 11 residues. Per the germline V gene, CDR1 is SGHRS and CDR2 is YFSETQ. Trimming stripped 5 bases from V and 10 bases from J, with 12 bases between. The full variable domain, in which reference TRBV5-1 and TRBJ1-1 provide the parts outside the CDR3, is KAGVTQTPRYLIKTRGQQVTLSCSPISGHRSVSWYQQTPGQGLQFLFEYFSETQRNKGNFPGRFSGRQFSNSRSEMNVSTLELGDSALYLCASSSDQGAFFGQGTRLTVV.

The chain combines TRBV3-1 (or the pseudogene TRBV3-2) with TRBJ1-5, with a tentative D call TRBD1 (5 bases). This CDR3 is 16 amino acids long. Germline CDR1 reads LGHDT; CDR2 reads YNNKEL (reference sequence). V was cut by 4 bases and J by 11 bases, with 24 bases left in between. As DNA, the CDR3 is TGTGCCAGCAGCCCGATTTGGACAAGCAAGGAATCAGCCCAGCATTTT. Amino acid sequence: CASSPIWTSKESAQHF.

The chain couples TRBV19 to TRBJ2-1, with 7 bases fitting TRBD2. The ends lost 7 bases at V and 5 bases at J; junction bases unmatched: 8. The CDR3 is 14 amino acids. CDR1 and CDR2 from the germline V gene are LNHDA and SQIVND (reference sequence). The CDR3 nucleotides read TGTGCCAGTACATCGCGGGAGAGCCACAATGAGCAGTTCTTC. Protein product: CASTSRESHNEQFF.

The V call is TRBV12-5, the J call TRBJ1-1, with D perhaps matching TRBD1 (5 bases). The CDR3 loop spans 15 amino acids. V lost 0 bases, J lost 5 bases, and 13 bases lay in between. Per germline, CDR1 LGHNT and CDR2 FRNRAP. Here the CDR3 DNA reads TGTGCTAGTGGTTTGGTATTGGGGGGGGATACTGAAGCTTTCTTT. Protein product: CASGLVLGGDTEAFF.

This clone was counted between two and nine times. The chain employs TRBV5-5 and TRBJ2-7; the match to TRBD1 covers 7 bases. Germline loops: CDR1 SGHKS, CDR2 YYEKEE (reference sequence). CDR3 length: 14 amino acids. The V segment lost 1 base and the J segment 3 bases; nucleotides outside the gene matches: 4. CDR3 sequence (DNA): TGTGCCAGCAGCTTGTTATCAGGGGGCTACGAGCAGTACTTC. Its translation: CASSLLSGGYEQYF.

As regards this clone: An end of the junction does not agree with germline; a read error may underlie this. In DNA form, the CDR3 reads TGTGCCAGCAGTTCTACTAACGATGGCTACACCTTC. Translating it yields CASSSTNDGYTF. The J gene is TRBJ1-2, the V gene TRBV27; D remains unclear. CDR3 size: 12 residues. Germline values: CDR1 MNHEY, CDR2 SMNVEV (reference sequence).

CDR3 protein: CASSFPGSGNTIYF. The CDR3 nucleotides are TGTGCCAGCAGCTTTCCGGGATCTGGAAACACCATATATTTT. The chain is built from TRBV7-9 and TRBJ1-3; D is uncertain. Per germline, CDR1 SEHNR and CDR2 FQNEAQ (reference sequence). Trimming shortened V by 3 bases and J by 1 base, and 7 bases separated the two germline ends. The CDR3 loop spans 14 amino acids.

CDR3 sequence (DNA): TGTGCCACCAGTGATTGGGCAGGTGGCGGCTACACCTTC. This codes for CATSDWAGGGYTF. The rearrangement joins TRBV24-1 to TRBJ1-2, with no clear D. Germline lookup yields CDR1 KGHDR and CDR2 SFDVKD. The CDR3 loop spans 13 amino acids. V lost 2 bases to trimming and J lost 8 bases, with 11 bases between them.

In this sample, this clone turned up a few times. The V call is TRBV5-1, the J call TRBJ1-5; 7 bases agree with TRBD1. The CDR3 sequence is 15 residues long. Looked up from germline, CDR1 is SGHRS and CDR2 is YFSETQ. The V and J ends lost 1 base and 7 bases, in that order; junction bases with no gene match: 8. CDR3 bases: TGCGCCAGCAGCTTGATGGGCCAGGGGGGCCAGCCCCAGCATTTT. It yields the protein CASSLMGQGGQPQHF.

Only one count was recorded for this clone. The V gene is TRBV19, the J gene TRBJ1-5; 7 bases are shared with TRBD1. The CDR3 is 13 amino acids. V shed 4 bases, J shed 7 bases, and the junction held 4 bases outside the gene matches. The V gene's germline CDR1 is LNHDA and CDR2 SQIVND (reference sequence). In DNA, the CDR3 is TGTGCCAGTAGTAGGACAGGCCGACAGCCCCAGCATTTT. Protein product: CASSRTGRQPQHF.